This TCR beta chain is drawn from a study of T cells in localized non-small cell lung cancer. Study findings and constraints: A raised T cell density in blood coincided with lengthier overall survival. Only one tumor region was sequenced, so heterogeneity remains possible. Researchers found a median approximately 50 of the top 100 tumor clones in adjacent lung.

Measured with immunoSEQ multiplex PCR; TCRdb has only the in-frame clones, and not every one. The sample lists under 40,000 clones, almost 90% occurring once. This clone was detected only once. Its specificity is not known. This TCR derives from a woman aged 35-70 years with stage I lung adenocarcinoma. Sample: peripheral blood, taken before any cancer treatment.

The CDR3 spells CAWQLQGNTEAFF. CDR3 coding DNA: TGTGCCTGGCAACTACAGGGAAACACTGAAGCTTTCTTT. The rearrangement joins TRBV30 to TRBJ1-1; a possible D gene is TRBD1 (6 bases). CDR1 is GTSNPN, CDR2 SVGIG, per germline (reference sequence). Deletions cut 5 bases from V and 2 bases from J, with 12 bases between. The CDR3 loop spans 13 amino acids.